The 21 T cell receptor beta chains presented below share a single source sample, sequenced in a study of PD-1 blockade in classical Hodgkin lymphoma. This table comes from immunoSEQ multiplex PCR, and its TCRdb copy is limited to in-frame clones, with some not included. The profile shows more than 60,000 clones, roughly nine tenths of them singletons. Every single patient, without exception, relapsed after autologous stem cell transplantation, and brentuximab vedotin exposure varied. The input for sequencing was peripheral blood mononuclear cells (PBMCs), taken at baseline. The receptors originated from a human donor with classical Hodgkin lymphoma.

The rearrangement uses TRBV6-5 and TRBJ1-1; a possible D gene is TRBD1 (5 bases). V gave up 6 bases and J gave up 9 bases, with 11 bases separating them. Germline CDR1 and CDR2: MNHEY and SVGAGI. The CDR3 runs 11 residues. The CDR3 coding sequence is TGTGCCAGCAGGCGGGGGACGAAAGCTTTCTTT. This gives the protein CASRRGTKAFF.

This CDR3 is CASSFVGRALDEQFF. The CDR3, as DNA: TGTGCCAGCAGTTTTGTCGGGAGGGCCTTGGATGAGCAGTTCTTC. The genes are TRBV27 and TRBJ2-1; the match to TRBD2 covers 8 bases. CDR3 length equals 15 residues. Germline values: CDR1 MNHEY, CDR2 SMNVEV (reference sequence). V lost 3 bases, J lost 8 bases, and 9 bases stayed unmatched.

V usage is TRBV9 and J usage is TRBJ2-3, with 8 nucleotides matching TRBD2. Germline CDR1 reads SGDLS; CDR2 reads YYNGEE. The CDR3 consists of 15 residues. The J segment lost 5 bases and the V segment lost 0 bases, leaving 5 bases of the junction unmatched. The CDR3 DNA follows: TGTGCCAGCAGCGTAGCGGGGGGGCCCATAGATACGCAGTATTTT. Translation gives CASSVAGGPIDTQYF.

The J gene is TRBJ1-2, the V gene TRBV11-2, with D unresolved. The germline V gene encodes CDR1 SGHAT and CDR2 FQNNGV. This CDR3 is built from 12 residues. V shed 4 bases and J shed 3 bases, with 6 bases lying between them. The CDR3 bases are TGTGCCAGCAGCTCAGCGGACTATGGCTACACCTTC. Protein: CASSSADYGYTF.

This clone showed up just once. The chain couples TRBV12-5 to TRBJ2-3; a weak D match, TRBD1 (7 bases). The V end lost 6 bases, the J end lost 2 bases, and 21 bases lay between the germline ends. This CDR3 has 17 amino acids. CDR1 and CDR2 from the germline V gene are LGHNT and FRNRAP. Here the CDR3 reads CASGSSRRGLDTDTQYF. The CDR3 DNA follows: TGTGCTAGTGGCTCCTCCCGGAGGGGGCTAGACACAGATACGCAGTATTTT.

This chain uses TRBV30 with TRBJ1-5; D is unresolved. From germline, CDR1 is GTSNPN and CDR2 SVGIG (reference sequence). The CDR3 runs 14 residues. V gave up 0 bases and J gave up 3 bases, with 9 bases separating them. The CDR3 protein is CAWSVDGINQPQHF. CDR3 DNA sequence: TGTGCCTGGAGTGTAGACGGAATCAATCAGCCCCAGCATTTT.

This clone was detected only a few times. The chain combines TRBV6-5 with TRBJ1-6; D is possibly TRBD1 (5 bases). CDR3 length: 14 amino acids. Trimming pared 6 bases from V and 5 bases from J, leaving 11 bases between. Per the germline V gene, CDR1 is MNHEY and CDR2 is SVGAGI. The CDR3 DNA follows: TGTGCCAGCAGCGCAGGGAGTAATAATTCACCCCTCCACTTT. Translation: CASSAGSNNSPLHF.

The chain recombines TRBV2 with TRBJ2-3; no firm D call. Germline V gene data show CDR1 as SNHLY and CDR2 as FYNNEI. Trimming cost V 6 bases and J 4 bases, with 11 bases left between them. This CDR3 contains 13 residues. CDR3 sequence (DNA): TGTGCCAGCAGCGAACCCGCTTCAGATACGCAGTATTTT. It encodes CASSEPASDTQYF.

The V gene is TRBV7-9, the J gene TRBJ2-7; D remains unclear. The CDR3 spans 16 residues. Germline V gives CDR1 SEHNR, CDR2 FQNEAQ (reference sequence). V lost 3 bases to trimming and J lost 5 bases, with 20 bases between them. As DNA, the CDR3 is TGTGCCAGCAGCTTTCCTCCCCGCCAACTTGGCGACGAGCAGTACTTC. Translation gives CASSFPPRQLGDEQYF.

This clone was recorded once. J is TRBJ2-2 and V is TRBV5-1; TRBD2 aligns across 13 bases. J gave up 5 bases and V 4 bases, and 11 bases lay outside the gene matches. Germline V CDR1 and CDR2: SGHRS, YFSETQ. This CDR3 contains 18 residues. The CDR3 coding sequence is TGCGCCAGCAGCATAGGGACTAGCGGGGAGCCGCGGACCGGGGAGCTGTTTTTT. This sequence encodes CASSIGTSGEPRTGELFF.

This sequence joins TRBV19 and TRBJ1-5, with 8 bases identical to TRBD1. Germline loops: CDR1 LNHDA, CDR2 SQIVND (reference sequence). This CDR3 is 18 amino acids long. J gave up 5 bases and V 3 bases, and 15 bases lay outside the gene matches. CDR3 bases: TGTGCCAGTAGTATCAGGACAGGGAGTACGGCGATGGATCAGCCCCAGCATTTT. Translated: CASSIRTGSTAMDQPQHF.

This clone was detected only once. The CDR3 region has the DNA TGTGCCAGCAGCTTGGCCTCCACAGATACGCAGTATTTT. Amino acids: CASSLASTDTQYF. V gene TRBV5-4 combines with J gene TRBJ2-3, with D unresolved. This CDR3 region has 13 residues. Germline CDR1 is SGHNT and CDR2 is YYREEE (reference sequence). The ends were cut back, 0 bases at V and 2 bases at J, with 4 bases in the middle.

In DNA, the CDR3 is TGTGCCAGCATAGGGGGCAGGGCCTACTCTGGGGCCAACGTCCTGACTTTC. It encodes CASIGGRAYSGANVLTF. The rearrangement uses TRBV28 and TRBJ2-6, with 7 positions matching TRBD1. Germline V gene data show CDR1 as MDHEN and CDR2 as SYDVKM. V lost 7 bases, J lost 0 bases, and 9 bases stayed unmatched. This CDR3 is 17 amino acids long.

The chain joins TRBV19 to TRBJ1-4, with 9 bases matching TRBD1. The CDR3 runs to 14 residues. Germline V lookup: CDR1 LNHDA, CDR2 SQIVND (reference sequence). J gave up 7 bases and V 4 bases, and 4 bases lay outside the gene matches. The CDR3 DNA follows: TGTGCCAGTAGTAAACAGGGGGCCGGTGAAAAACTGTTTTTT. Encoded protein: CASSKQGAGEKLFF.

The chain carries TRBV6-5 and TRBJ1-5, with 9 bases lining up with TRBD1. V shed 5 bases, J shed 6 bases, and the junction held 2 bases outside the gene matches. The CDR3 length is 13 residues. The germline CDR1 and CDR2 sequences are MNHEY and SVGAGI. The CDR3 sequence: CASSGTGSQPQHF. The CDR3 region has the DNA TGTGCCAGCAGTGGGACAGGGTCTCAGCCCCAGCATTTT.

This chain connects TRBV18 to TRBJ2-5, with D possibly being TRBD1 or TRBD2 (5 bases each). This CDR3 is 14 amino acids long. CDR1 and CDR2 (germline): KGHSH, LQKENI. V lost 5 bases, J lost 5 bases, and 15 bases lay in between. The DNA of the CDR3 is TGTGCCAGCTCAACCGGGACCCCGCTTGAGACCCAGTACTTC. It yields the protein CASSTGTPLETQYF.

The rearrangement joins TRBV6-1 to TRBJ1-4; D may be TRBD1 (6 bases). This CDR3 has 15 amino acids. The V and J ends lost 6 bases and 4 bases respectively, with 15 bases between them. Germline CDR1 is MNHNS and CDR2 is SASEGT. CDR3 DNA sequence: TGTGCCAGCAGGTTATCGACAGGCTATAATGAAAAACTGTTTTTT. This encodes CASRLSTGYNEKLFF.

The V and J genes are TRBV5-1 and TRBJ2-7; 7 bases are shared with TRBD1. After removal of 2 bases from V and 2 bases from J, the junction contained 4 bases not matched to a gene. This CDR3 is 14 amino acids long. Germline CDR1 and CDR2: SGHRS and YFSETQ. The CDR3 region is CASSLQGSPYEQYF. The DNA for the CDR3 is TGCGCCAGCAGCTTACAGGGGTCCCCCTACGAGCAGTACTTC.

This clone was detected only once. This sequence joins TRBV20-1 and TRBJ2-7; possibly TRBD1 or TRBD2 for D (6 bases each). The CDR3 totals 11 residues. Germline V gene data show CDR1 as DFQATT and CDR2 as SNEGSKA (reference sequence). Trimming pared 6 bases from V and 7 bases from J, leaving 13 bases between. The CDR3 DNA is TGCAGTGCCACCCGAGGGGGGGAGCAGTACTTC. As protein: CSATRGGEQYF.

V usage is TRBV10-3 and J usage is TRBJ2-3; D assignment may be TRBD1 or TRBD2 (5 bases each). This CDR3 contains 15 residues. The germline V and J ends were trimmed by 4 bases and 0 bases, with 11 bases remaining between them. CDR1 is ENHRY and CDR2 is SYGVKD in the germline V gene. The CDR3 coding sequence is TGTGCCATCAGTGGGGGCCGGGACAGCACAGATACGCAGTATTTT. Translation: CAISGGRDSTDTQYF.

This chain links TRBV7-9 with TRBJ2-5, with D uncertain. Trimming left V 2 bases short and J 0 bases short, with 13 bases between. Per germline, CDR1 SEHNR and CDR2 FQNEAQ (reference sequence). CDR3 size: 16 residues. The CDR3 DNA reads as TGTGCCAGCAGCTTAAAGGTACTACTAAACCAAGAGACCCAGTACTTC. Protein sequence: CASSLKVLLNQETQYF.